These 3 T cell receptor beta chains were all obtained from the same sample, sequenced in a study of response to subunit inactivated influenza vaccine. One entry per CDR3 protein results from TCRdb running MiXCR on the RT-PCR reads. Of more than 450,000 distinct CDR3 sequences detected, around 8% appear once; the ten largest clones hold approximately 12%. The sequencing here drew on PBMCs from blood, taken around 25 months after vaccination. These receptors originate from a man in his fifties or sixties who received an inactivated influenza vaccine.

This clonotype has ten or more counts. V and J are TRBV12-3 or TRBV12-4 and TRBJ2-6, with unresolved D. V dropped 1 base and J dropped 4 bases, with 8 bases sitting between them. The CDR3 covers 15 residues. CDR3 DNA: TGTGCCAGCAGTTTAGGGGGTGGAGGGGCCAACGTCCTGACTTTC. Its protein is CASSLGGGGANVLTF.

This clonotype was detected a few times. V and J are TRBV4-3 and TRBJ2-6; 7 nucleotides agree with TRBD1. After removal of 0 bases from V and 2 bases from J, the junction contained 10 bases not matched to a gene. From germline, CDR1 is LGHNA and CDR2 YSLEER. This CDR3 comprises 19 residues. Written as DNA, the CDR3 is TGCGCCAGCAGCCAAGATCTTACAGGGGAAGGGGCTGGGGCCAACGTCCTGACTTTC. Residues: CASSQDLTGEGAGANVLTF.

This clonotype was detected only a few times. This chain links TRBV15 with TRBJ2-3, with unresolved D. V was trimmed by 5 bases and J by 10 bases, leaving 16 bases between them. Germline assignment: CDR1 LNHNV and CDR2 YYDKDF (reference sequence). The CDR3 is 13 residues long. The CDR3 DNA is TGTGCCACCAGCCAGTCGAGCCCGACACCGCAGTATTTT. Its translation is CATSQSSPTPQYF.